This TCR beta chain is drawn from a study of T cell changes during pregnancy in multiple sclerosis. Losses at the gene ends were 3 bases for V and 7 bases for J; bases not matched to a gene: 8. The length of the CDR3 is 14 residues. Per the germline V gene, CDR1 is WSHSY and CDR2 is SAAADI. Some clones are missing from TCRdb's copy, which holds only in-frame ones; the method was immunoSEQ multiplex PCR. The data hold under 65,000 clones, with around 90% observed a single time. This TCR came from a female donor in good health, enrolled as a control in a pregnancy study. This sequence joins TRBV10-2 and TRBJ1-1; 7 bases map to TRBD1. The input for sequencing was peripheral blood, taken in the first trimester of pregnancy. Written as DNA, the CDR3 is TGCGCCAGCAGTGATCGAGGGGGCAGGGGTGAAGCTTTCTTT. Protein: CASSDRGGRGEAFF.